Given below is one T cell receptor (delta chain) in context. This clone is considered large (0.1 to 1%). What this receptor recognizes is not known. There are no base qualities to consult, and no much larger clone falls within one base. V and J are trimmed by 0 bases and 0 bases, and the gene matches miss 15 bases of the junction. For CDR1 and CDR2, the germline V gene lists TSWWSYY and QGS. CDR3 length: 21 amino acids, cysteine to phenylalanine. Only CDR3 DNA is held: 63 bases, read in frame from base 1. Pregnant women getting prenatal care were recruited in Kampala, Uganda, and their infants were enrolled; maternal HIV status had to be documented. Weekly visits were made to families, and infant clinical information, oral swabs and peripheral blood were collected beginning at 6 weeks of age and every 4 months thereafter. Blood was collected in heparin tubes, and PBMC were isolated by Ficoll-Paque density gradient centrifugation and cryopreserved.

The data derive from a study of delta chains in infants with herpesvirus infections (dated by TCRdb to about 2023). With respect to the entire study: A Ugandan infant birth cohort was prospectively followed from birth to characterize gammadelta T cell responses to primary cytomegalovirus (CMV) infection. A public fetal Vdelta1/Vgamma8 gammadelta TCR clonotype was searched for in infants infected with CMV after birth. Previously published Belgian fetal and cord blood gammadelta TCR data were included only for comparison and were not generated in this cohort. Blood samples from the infants were grouped into approximate ages of 1.5, 4, 8 and 12 months. gammadelta TCRs were sequenced from PBMC of 18 CMV-infected infants (one congenitally infected) and roughly eight CMV-uninfected infants with enough sample available. General conclusions and limits of the study: In CMV-uninfected infants, the public clonotype might still exist at levels below the detection limit. The public Vdelta1 clonotype appeared in 4 of 18 CMV-infected infants: three infected postnatally before 120 days of age, plus the congenitally infected infant. Public-clonotype frequency among Vdelta1 cells appeared to be inversely correlated with age at infection and was observed to decay rapidly, seemingly without persisting beyond about 8 weeks. The authors acknowledged a small sample size and a lack of race- or environment-matched controls, because almost all Ugandans acquire CMV before adulthood. The public clonotype was found only at the first time point after infection and was absent in uninfected infants and in those infected after 120 days.

Library preparation was by RT-PCR. PBMC RNA was reverse transcribed with SuperScript II using gamma-chain- and delta-chain-specific primers to generate TCR cDNA. After purification with AMPure XP beads, the cDNA was amplified and indexed with Illumina adapters using the Nextera XT Index Kit. gammadelta TCR libraries were sequenced on an Illumina MiSeq with a V2 300-cycle kit. The source study handled its data this way. Using MiXCR v2.1.12, CDR3 sequences were assembled, and reads were mapped onto D, J and V genes obtained from GenBank. VDJtools v1.2.1 was used to perform repertoire analyses of the CDR3 clonotypes. Identical DNA sequences were merged into single rows after TCRdb reprocessed the public reads with CATT. TCRdb assigned the V and J calls; the authors' analysis was not used. The sample records about 260 delta-chain clones, around 16% of which are singletons. The ten largest clonotypes hold about 40% of the sample.

This TCR derives from a human donor who was a Ugandan infant, either HIV-exposed or HIV-unexposed (not recorded which). The material was peripheral blood, obtained at time point 1 of longitudinal follow-up. In this chain, TRDV1 is recombined with TRDJ1, with 11 junctional bases fitting TRDD3. This receptor has the CDR3 CALGELEFSHWGISYTDKLIF. Read as DNA, the sequence is TGTGCTCTTGGGGAACTTGAATTCTCCCACTGGGGGATAAGCTACACCGATAAACTCATCTTT.